This T cell receptor beta chain was found in a study of blood T cell repertoires in COVID-19 (dated by TCRdb to about 2020). About the investigation overall: Collaborator samples came from the United States, Italy and Spain and covered acute and convalescent phases of COVID-19. The samples were drawn from the first 160 participants of the ongoing ImmuneRACE study and from over a thousand subjects provided by 6 global collaborators. Where available, HLA class I and class II types were obtained from metadata supplied by the sample provider rather than from assay-based typing. The repertoires were made available in a free public database intended to serve as a resource for research on the immune response to SARS-CoV-2. Deeply sampled blood TCRbeta repertoires from subjects exposed to, actively infected with, or recovered from COVID-19 were included in the dataset. Nearly every sample came with metadata listing a de-identified subject ID, COVID-19 status, age in years and sex. The material from the prospective study consisted of cDNA or gDNA derived from T cells, B-cell-depleted T cells, or PBMCs. Here is what the overall study found, with its caveats: The amount of clinical and demographic metadata varied by source and participant and was provided uncurated.

For this clone: Its cognate antigen has yet to be identified. Base qualities are missing; no much larger clone stands one base away.

The CDR3 contains 15 residues, cysteine and phenylalanine counted. Only the CDR3 DNA stays, 45 bases, in frame from base 1. In the germline V gene (reference sequence), CDR1 corresponds to LNHDA and CDR2 to SQIVND. V trim: 5 bases; J trim: 7 bases; unmatched bases: 8. Whole blood was collected in K2EDTA tubes by collaborating institutions according to the institutions' own protocols. For TCRbeta analysis, collaborator samples were shipped as frozen whole blood, as isolated PBMCs, or as DNA extracted from either sample type. The immunoSEQ Assay, a bias-controlled multiplex PCR, was used to amplify TCRbeta CDR3 regions from genomic DNA. Per the original workflow: The number of nucleated cells in each sample was estimated from the amplification of reference gene primers within the assay. Sequence reads were collapsed and filtered to measure the absolute abundance of every unique TCRbeta CDR3 rearrangement. For each sample, productive Simpson clonality was calculated as the square root of Simpson's diversity index over productive rearrangements. TCRdb's version of the immuneACCESS table is confined to in-frame rearrangements and falls short of the full clone set. An unresolved V gene accounts for under half of the shortfall where checked; the remainder is of unknown origin. D and trimming come from the DNA, and the V and J calls and clone size come from that table. This sample is represented by about 200,000 clones; 85% to 90% of them were singletons. The leading ten clones occupy 0.7% to 0.95% of the sample.

This clonotype was sampled from a woman in her sixties or seventies with acute or convalescent COVID-19. The chain was built from TRBV19 and TRBJ2-1; the junction holds 10 bases that match TRBD2. The sample consisted of peripheral blood. The CDR3 reads as follows: CASSPGTSVNNEQFF. Here is the DNA: TGTGCCAGTAGTCCTGGGACTAGCGTAAATAATGAGCAGTTCTTC.